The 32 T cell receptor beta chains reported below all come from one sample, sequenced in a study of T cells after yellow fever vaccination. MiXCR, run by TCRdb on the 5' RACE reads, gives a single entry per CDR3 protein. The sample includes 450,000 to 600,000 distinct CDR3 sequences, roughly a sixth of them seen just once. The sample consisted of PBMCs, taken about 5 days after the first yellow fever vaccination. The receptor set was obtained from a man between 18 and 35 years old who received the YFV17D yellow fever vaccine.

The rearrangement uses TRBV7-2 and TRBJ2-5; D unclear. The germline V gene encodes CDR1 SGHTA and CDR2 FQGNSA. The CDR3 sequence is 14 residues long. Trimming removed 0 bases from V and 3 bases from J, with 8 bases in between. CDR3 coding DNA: TGTGCCAGCAGCTTAGCGCATGGGGAAGAGACCCAGTACTTC. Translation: CASSLAHGEETQYF. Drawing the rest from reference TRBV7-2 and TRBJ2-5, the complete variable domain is GAGVSQSPSNKVTEKGKDVELRCDPISGHTALYWYRQSLGQGLEFLIYFQGNSAPDKSGLPSDRFSAERTGGSVSTLTIQRTQQEDSAVYLCASSLAHGEETQYFGPGTRLLVL.

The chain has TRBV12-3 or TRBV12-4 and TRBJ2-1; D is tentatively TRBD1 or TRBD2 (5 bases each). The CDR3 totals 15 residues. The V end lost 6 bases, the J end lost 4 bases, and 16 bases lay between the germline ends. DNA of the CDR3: TGTGCCAGCAGCCCTATACGGGGCGCGTACAATGAGCAGTTCTTC. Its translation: CASSPIRGAYNEQFF.

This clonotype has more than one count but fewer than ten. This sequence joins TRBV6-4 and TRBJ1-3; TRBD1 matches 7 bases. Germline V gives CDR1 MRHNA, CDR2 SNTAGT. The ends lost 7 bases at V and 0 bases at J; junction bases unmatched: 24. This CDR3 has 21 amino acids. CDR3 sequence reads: CASIGGPPDRRLVNSGNTIYF. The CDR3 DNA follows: TGTGCCAGCATAGGCGGTCCTCCGGACAGGCGACTTGTTAACTCTGGAAACACCATATATTTT.

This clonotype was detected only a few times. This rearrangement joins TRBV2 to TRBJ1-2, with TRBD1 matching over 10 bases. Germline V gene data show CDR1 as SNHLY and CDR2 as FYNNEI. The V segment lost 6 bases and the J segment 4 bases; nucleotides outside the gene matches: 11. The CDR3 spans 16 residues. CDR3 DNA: TGTGCCAGCAGGGGATCAGACAGGGGGCGCGGCTATGGCTACACCTTC. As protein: CASRGSDRGRGYGYTF.

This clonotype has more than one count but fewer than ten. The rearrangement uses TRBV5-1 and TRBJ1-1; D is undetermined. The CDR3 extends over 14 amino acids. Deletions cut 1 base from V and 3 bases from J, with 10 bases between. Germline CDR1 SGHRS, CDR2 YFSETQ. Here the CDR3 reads CASSLRGLDTEAFF. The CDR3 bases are TGCGCCAGCAGCTTGCGAGGTCTGGACACTGAAGCTTTCTTT.

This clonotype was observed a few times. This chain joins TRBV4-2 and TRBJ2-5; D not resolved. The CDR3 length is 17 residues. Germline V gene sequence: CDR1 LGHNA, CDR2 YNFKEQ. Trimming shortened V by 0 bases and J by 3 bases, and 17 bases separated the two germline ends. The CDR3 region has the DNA TGTGCCAGCAGCCAAGATGGGCCGGGCGGAACCAAAGAGACCCAGTACTTC. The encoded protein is CASSQDGPGGTKETQYF.

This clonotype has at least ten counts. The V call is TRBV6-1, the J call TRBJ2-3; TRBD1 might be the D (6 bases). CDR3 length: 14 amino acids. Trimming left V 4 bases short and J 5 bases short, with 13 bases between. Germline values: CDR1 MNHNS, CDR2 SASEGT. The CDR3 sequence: CASSAGALGDTQYF. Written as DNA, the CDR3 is TGTGCCAGCAGTGCAGGGGCACTGGGAGATACGCAGTATTTT.

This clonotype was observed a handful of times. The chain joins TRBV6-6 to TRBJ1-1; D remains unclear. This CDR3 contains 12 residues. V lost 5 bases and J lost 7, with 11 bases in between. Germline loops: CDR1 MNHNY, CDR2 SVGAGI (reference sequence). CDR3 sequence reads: CASSHSGSEAFF. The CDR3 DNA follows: TGTGCCAGCAGTCATTCTGGGAGTGAAGCTTTCTTT.

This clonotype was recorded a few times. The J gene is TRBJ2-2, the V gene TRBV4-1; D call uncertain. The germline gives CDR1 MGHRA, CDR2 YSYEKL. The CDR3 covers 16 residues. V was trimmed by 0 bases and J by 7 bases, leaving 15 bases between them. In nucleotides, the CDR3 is TGCGCCAGCAGCCAAGAATACGGCCCACTACACGGGGAGCTGTTTTTT. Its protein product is CASSQEYGPLHGELFF.

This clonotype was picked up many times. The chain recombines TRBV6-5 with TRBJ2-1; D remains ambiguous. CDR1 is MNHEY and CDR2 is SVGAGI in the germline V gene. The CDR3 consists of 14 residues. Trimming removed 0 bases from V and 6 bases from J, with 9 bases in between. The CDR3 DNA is TGTGCCAGCAGTTACTCTCTGTGGGTCAATGAGCAGTTCTTC. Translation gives CASSYSLWVNEQFF.

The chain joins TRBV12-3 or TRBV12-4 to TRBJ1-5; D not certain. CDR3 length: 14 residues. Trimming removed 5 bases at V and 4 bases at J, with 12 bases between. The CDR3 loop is CASSPQIRNQPQHF. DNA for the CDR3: TGTGCCAGCAGTCCACAAATAAGGAATCAGCCCCAGCATTTT.

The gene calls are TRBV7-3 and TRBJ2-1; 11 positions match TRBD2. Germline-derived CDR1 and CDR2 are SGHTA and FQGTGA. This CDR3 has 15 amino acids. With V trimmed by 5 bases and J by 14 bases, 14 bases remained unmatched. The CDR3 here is CASSVAGGPSFLEFF. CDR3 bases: TGTGCCAGCAGCGTAGCGGGGGGGCCATCCTTTCTGGAGTTCTTC.

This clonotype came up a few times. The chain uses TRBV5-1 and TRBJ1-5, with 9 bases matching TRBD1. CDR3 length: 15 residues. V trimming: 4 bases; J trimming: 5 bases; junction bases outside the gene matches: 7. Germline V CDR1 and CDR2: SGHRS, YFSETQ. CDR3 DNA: TGCGCCAGCAGCATACAGGGGGCGCTGGATCAGCCCCAGCATTTT. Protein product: CASSIQGALDQPQHF.

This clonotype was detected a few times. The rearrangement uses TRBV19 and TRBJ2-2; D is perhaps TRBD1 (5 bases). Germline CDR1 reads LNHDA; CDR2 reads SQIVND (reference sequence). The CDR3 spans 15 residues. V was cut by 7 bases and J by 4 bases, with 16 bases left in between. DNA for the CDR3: TGTGCCAGTAACTCAGGGTCTTCTTTCACCGGGGAGCTGTTTTTT. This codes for CASNSGSSFTGELFF.

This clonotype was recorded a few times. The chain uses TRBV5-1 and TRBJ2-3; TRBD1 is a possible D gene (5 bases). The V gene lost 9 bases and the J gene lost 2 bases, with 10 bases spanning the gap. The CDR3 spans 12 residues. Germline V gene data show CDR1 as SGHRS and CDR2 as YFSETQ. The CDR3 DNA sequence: TGCGCCACCTCGGACACCACAGATACGCAGTATTTT. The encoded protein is CATSDTTDTQYF.

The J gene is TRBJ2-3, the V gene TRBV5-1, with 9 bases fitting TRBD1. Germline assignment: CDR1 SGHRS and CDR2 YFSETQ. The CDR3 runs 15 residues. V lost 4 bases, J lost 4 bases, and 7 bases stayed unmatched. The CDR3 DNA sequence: TGCGCCAGCAGCCTCACAGGGGGCGTCTCAGATACGCAGTATTTT. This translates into CASSLTGGVSDTQYF.

In DNA form, the CDR3 reads TGTGCCAGCAGCTTAGTAGGGTGGCTCACTCTCATGAACACTGAAGCTTTCTTT. This translates into CASSLVGWLTLMNTEAFF. This chain connects TRBV11-2 to TRBJ1-1; unclear D gene. With 1 base removed from V and 0 bases from J, the gap between germline ends came to 18 bases. The CDR3 has 18 residues. Germline values: CDR1 SGHAT, CDR2 FQNNGV.

Here the CDR3 DNA reads TGTGCCAGCGAGGAAGCGGACCAAGAGACCCAGTACTTC. It is translated as CASEEADQETQYF. The V call is TRBV27, the J call TRBJ2-5, with a weak D call TRBD2 (5 bases). Germline CDR1 and CDR2: MNHEY and SMNVEV (reference sequence). This CDR3 comprises 13 residues. Trimming took off 8 bases at V and 0 bases at J, with 10 bases between the two ends.

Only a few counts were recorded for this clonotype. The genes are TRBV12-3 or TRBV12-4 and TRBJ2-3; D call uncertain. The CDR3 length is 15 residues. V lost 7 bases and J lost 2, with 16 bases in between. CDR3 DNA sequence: TGTGCCAGCACCGCCTCAGGTTACCACACAGATACGCAGTATTTT. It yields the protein CASTASGYHTDTQYF.

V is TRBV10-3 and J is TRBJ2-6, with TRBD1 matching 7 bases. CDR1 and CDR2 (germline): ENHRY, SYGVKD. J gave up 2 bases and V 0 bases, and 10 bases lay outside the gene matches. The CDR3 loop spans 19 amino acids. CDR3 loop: CAISESGAGGLAGANVLTF. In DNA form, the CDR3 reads TGTGCCATCAGTGAGTCTGGAGCAGGGGGTCTAGCTGGGGCCAACGTCCTGACTTTC.

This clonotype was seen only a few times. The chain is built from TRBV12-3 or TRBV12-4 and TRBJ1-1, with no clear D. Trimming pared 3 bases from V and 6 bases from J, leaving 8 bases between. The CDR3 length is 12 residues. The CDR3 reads CASSFLAPEAFF. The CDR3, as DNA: TGTGCCAGCAGTTTTTTGGCCCCTGAAGCTTTCTTT.

The CDR3 bases are TGTGCCAGCAGCTTACCAGCGGGGAGTACTCGGGGCACCGGGGAGCTGTTTTTT. Protein: CASSLPAGSTRGTGELFF. The rearrangement uses TRBV11-2 and TRBJ2-2; 7 bases line up with TRBD2. Unmatched junction bases numbered 13, after V lost 2 bases and J lost 4 bases. CDR3 length: 18 residues. Germline lookup yields CDR1 SGHAT and CDR2 FQNNGV.

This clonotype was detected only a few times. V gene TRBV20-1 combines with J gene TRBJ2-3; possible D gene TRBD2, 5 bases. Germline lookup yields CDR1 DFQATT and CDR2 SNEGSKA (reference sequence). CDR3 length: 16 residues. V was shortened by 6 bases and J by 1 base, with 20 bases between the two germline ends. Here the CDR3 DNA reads TGCAGTGCCCCTATGGACTTTTTGGTGGGCACAGATACGCAGTATTTT. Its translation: CSAPMDFLVGTDTQYF.

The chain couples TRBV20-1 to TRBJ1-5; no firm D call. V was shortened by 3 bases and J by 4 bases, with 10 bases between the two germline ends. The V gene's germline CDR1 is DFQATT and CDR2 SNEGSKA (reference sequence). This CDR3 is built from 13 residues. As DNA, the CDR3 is TGCAGTGCTAGCGGGGATTTTAATCAGCCCCAGCATTTT. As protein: CSASGDFNQPQHF.

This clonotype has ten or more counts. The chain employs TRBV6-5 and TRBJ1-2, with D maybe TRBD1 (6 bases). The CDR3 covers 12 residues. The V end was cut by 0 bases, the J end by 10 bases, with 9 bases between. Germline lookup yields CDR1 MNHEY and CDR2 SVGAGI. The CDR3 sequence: CASSYSGAAYTF. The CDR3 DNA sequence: TGTGCCAGCAGTTACTCGGGGGCAGCCTACACCTTC.

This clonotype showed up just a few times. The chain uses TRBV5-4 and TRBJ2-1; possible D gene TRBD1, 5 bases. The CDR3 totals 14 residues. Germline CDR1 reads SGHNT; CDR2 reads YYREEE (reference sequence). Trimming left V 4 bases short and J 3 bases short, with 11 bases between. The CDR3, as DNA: TGTGCCAGCAGCAATCCAGGGATCTACAATGAGCAGTTCTTC. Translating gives CASSNPGIYNEQFF.

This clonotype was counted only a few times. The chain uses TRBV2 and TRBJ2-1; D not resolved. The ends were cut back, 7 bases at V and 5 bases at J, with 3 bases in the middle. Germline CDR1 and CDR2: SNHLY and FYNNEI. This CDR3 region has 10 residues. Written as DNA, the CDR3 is TGTGCCAGCATCGACAATGAGCAGTTCTTC. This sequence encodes CASIDNEQFF.

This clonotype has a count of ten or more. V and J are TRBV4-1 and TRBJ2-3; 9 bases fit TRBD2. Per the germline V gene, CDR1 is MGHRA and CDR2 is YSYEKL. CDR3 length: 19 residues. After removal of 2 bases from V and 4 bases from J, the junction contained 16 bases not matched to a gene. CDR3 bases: TGCGCCAGCAGCCAACCAGGGAGAAGAGGAGCGGGGGGTTCAGATACGCAGTATTTT. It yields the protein CASSQPGRRGAGGSDTQYF.

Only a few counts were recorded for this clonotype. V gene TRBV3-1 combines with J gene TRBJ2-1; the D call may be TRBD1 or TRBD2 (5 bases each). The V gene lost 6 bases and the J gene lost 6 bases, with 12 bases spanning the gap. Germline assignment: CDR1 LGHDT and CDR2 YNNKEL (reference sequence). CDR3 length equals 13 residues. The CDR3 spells CASRRGTSNEQFF. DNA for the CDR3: TGTGCCAGCAGACGAGGGACGTCCAATGAGCAGTTCTTC.

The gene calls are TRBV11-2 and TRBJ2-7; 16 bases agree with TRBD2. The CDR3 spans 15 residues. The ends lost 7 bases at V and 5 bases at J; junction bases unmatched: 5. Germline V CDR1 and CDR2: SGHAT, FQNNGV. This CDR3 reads CASTGTSGGADEQYF. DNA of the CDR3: TGTGCCAGCACCGGGACTAGCGGGGGGGCCGACGAGCAGTACTTC.

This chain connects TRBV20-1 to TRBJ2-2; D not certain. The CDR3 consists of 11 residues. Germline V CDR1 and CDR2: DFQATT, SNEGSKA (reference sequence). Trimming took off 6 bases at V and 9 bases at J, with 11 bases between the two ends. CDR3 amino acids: CSAAPFWELFF. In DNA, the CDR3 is TGCAGTGCAGCGCCCTTCTGGGAGCTGTTTTTT.

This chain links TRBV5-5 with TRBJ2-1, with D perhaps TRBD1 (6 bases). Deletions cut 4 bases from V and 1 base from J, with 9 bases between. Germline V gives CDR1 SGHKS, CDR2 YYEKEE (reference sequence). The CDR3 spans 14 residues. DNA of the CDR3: TGTGCCAGCAGCGCCCAGGGGTCCTACAATGAGCAGTTCTTC. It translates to CASSAQGSYNEQFF.